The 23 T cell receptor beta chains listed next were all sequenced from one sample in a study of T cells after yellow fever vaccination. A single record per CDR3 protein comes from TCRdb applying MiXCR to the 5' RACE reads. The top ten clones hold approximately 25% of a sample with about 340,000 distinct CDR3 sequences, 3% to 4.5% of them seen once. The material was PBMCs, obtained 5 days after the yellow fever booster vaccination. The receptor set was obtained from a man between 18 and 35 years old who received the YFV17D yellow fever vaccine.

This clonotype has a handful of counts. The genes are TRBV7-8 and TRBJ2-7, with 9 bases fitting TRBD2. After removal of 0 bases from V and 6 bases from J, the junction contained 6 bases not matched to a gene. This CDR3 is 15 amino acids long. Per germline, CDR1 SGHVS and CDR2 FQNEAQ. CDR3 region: CASSLASSGVVEQYV. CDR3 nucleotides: TGTGCCAGCAGCTTAGCTTCTAGCGGGGTTGTCGAGCAGTACGTC.

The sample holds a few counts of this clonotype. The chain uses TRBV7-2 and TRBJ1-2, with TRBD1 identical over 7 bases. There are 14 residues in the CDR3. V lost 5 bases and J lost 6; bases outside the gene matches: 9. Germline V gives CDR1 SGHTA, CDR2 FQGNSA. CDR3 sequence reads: CASSPPGQADGYTF. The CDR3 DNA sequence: TGTGCCAGCAGCCCACCTGGACAGGCTGATGGCTACACCTTC.

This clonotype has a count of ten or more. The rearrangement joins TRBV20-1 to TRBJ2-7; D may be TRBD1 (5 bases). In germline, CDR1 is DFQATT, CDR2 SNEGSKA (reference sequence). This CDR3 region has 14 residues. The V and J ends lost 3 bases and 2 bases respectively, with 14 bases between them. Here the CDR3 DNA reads TGCAGTGCTAGGGAGCAGGGCTCAACCTACGAGCAGTACTTC. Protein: CSAREQGSTYEQYF.

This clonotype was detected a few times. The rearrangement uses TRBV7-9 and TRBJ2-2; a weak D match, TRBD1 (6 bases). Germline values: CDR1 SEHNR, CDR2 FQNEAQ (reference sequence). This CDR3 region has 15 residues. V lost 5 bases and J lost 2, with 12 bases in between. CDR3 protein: CASSPGQKNTGELFF. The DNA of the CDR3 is TGTGCCAGCAGCCCTGGACAGAAAAACACCGGGGAGCTGTTTTTT.

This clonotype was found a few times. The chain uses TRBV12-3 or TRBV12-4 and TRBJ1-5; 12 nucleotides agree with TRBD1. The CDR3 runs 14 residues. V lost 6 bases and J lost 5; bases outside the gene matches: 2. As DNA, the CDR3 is TGTGCCAGCAGAGGGACAGGGGGCCATCAGCCCCAGCATTTT. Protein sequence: CASRGTGGHQPQHF.

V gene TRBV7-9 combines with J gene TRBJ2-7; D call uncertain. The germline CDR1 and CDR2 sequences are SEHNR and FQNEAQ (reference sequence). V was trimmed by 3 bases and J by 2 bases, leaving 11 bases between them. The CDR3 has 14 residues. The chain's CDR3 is CASSFMTGPYEQYF. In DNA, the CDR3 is TGTGCCAGCAGCTTTATGACGGGCCCCTACGAGCAGTACTTC. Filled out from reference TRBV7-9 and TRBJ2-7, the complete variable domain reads DTGVSQNPRHKITKRGQNVTFRCDPISEHNRLYWYRQTLGQGPEFLTYFQNEAQLEKSRLLSDRFSAERPKGSFSTLEIQRTEQGDSAMYLCASSFMTGPYEQYFGPGTRLTVT.

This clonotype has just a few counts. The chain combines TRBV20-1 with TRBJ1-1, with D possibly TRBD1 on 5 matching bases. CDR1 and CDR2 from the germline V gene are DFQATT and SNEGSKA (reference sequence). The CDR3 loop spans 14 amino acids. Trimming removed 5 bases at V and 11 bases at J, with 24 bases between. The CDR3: CSAPRGTPGGPAFF. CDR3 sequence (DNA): TGCAGTGCTCCTAGGGGCACACCCGGGGGACCGGCTTTCTTT.

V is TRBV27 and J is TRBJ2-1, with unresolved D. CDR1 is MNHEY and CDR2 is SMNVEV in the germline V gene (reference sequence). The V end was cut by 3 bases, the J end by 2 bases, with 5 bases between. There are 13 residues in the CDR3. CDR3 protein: CASSFSPYNEQFF. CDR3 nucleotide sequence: TGTGCCAGCAGTTTTTCCCCCTACAATGAGCAGTTCTTC.

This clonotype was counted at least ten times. CDR3 amino acids: CASSRDQGRSDTQYF. As DNA, the CDR3 is TGCGCCAGCAGCCGGGACCAAGGCAGATCAGATACGCAGTATTTT. The rearrangement uses TRBV5-1 and TRBJ2-3; either TRBD1 or TRBD2 may fit D (5 bases each). CDR3 length: 15 residues. Germline assignment: CDR1 SGHRS and CDR2 YFSETQ. The ends were cut back, 4 bases at V and 4 bases at J, with 16 bases in the middle. The full variable domain, with the rest looked up from reference TRBV5-1 and TRBJ2-3, is KAGVTQTPRYLIKTRGQQVTLSCSPISGHRSVSWYQQTPGQGLQFLFEYFSETQRNKGNFPGRFSGRQFSNSRSEMNVSTLELGDSALYLCASSRDQGRSDTQYFGPGTRLTVL.

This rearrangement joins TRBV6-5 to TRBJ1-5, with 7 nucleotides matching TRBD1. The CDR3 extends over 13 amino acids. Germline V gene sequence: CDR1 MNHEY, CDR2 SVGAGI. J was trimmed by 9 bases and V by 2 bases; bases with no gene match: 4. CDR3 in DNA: TGTGCCAGCAGTTACGGTAGGGGGCTGCCCCAGCATTTT. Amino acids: CASSYGRGLPQHF.

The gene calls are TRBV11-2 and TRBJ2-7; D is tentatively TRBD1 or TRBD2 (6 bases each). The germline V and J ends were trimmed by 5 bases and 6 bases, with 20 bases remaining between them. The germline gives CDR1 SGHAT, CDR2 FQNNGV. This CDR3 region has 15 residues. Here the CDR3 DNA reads TGTGCCAGCAGCCTACCACCTTCAGGGGAGGCCGAGCAGTACGTC. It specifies CASSLPPSGEAEQYV.

This CDR3 is CASSPAPGRGVSNEQFF. CDR3 DNA sequence: TGTGCCAGCAGCCCCGCCCCGGGCAGGGGGGTGTCCAATGAGCAGTTCTTC. This chain uses TRBV7-6 with TRBJ2-1, with a weak D call TRBD1 (7 bases). Germline CDR1 reads SGHVS; CDR2 reads FNYEAQ. The CDR3 is 17 residues long. Trimming took 5 bases from V and 6 from J, leaving 23 bases between them.

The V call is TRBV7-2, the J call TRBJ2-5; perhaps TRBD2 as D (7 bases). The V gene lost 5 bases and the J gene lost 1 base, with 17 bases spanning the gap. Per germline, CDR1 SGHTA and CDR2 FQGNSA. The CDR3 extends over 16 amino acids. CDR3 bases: TGTGCCAGCAGCCCTTGGGGGGCGGGGGTCCAAGAGACCCAGTACTTC. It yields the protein CASSPWGAGVQETQYF.

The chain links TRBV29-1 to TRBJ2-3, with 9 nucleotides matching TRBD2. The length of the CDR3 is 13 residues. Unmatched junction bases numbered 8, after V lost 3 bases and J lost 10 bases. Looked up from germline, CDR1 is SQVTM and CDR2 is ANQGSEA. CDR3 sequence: CSVDSLAGTSQYF. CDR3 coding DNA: TGCAGCGTTGATTCGCTAGCGGGGACGTCGCAGTATTTT.

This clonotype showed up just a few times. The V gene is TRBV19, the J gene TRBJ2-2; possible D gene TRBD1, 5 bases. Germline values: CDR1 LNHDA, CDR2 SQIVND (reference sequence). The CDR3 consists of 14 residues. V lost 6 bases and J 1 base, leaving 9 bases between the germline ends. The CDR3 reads CASSWGLNTGELFF. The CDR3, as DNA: TGTGCCAGTAGCTGGGGCCTGAACACCGGGGAGCTGTTTTTT. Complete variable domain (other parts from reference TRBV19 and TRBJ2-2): DGGITQSPKYLFRKEGQNVTLSCEQNLNHDAMYWYRQDPGQGLRLIYYSQIVNDFQKGDIAEGYSVSREKKESFPLTVTSAQKNPTAFYLCASSWGLNTGELFFGEGSRLTVL.

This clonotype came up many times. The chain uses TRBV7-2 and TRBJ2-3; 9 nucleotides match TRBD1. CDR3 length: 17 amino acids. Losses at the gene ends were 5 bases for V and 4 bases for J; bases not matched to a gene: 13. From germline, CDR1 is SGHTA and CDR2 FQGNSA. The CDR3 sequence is CASSIGTGNVVPDTQYF. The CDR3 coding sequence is TGTGCCAGCAGCATAGGGACAGGGAATGTTGTCCCAGATACGCAGTATTTT.

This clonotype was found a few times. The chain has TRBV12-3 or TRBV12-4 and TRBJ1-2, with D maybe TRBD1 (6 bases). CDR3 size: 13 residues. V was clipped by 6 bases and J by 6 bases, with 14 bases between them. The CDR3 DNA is TGTGCCAGCAGCCTGGGGGCTAAGGATGGCTACACCTTC. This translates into CASSLGAKDGYTF.

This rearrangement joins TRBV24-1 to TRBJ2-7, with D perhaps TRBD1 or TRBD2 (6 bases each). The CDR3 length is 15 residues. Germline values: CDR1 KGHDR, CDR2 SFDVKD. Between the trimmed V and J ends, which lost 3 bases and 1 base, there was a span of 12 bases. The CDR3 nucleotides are TGTGCCACCAGTGATGACCAGGGGAGGTCCTACGAGCAGTACGTC. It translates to CATSDDQGRSYEQYV.

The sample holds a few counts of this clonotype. CDR3 DNA: TGTGCCAGCAGCGGTTGGACAAGTAATGAAAAACTGTTTTTT. Its protein is CASSGWTSNEKLFF. This sequence joins TRBV28 and TRBJ1-4, with TRBD1 as a possible D gene (5 bases). V shed 6 bases and J shed 4 bases, with 12 bases lying between them. Germline assignment: CDR1 MDHEN and CDR2 SYDVKM. The CDR3 consists of 14 residues.

The CDR3 nucleotides are TGTGCCACCTCGACAGATAGCAATCAGCCCCAGCATTTT. Encoded protein: CATSTDSNQPQHF. The rearrangement joins TRBV24-1 to TRBJ1-5, with D perhaps matching TRBD1 (5 bases). The CDR3 loop spans 13 amino acids. V lost 9 bases and J 0 bases, leaving 8 bases between the germline ends. Germline CDR1 and CDR2: KGHDR and SFDVKD.

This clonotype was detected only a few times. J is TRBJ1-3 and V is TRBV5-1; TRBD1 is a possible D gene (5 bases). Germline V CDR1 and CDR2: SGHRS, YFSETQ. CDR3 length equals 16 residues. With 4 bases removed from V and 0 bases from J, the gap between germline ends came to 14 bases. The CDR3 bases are TGCGCCAGCAGCCTCTCGGACACAAGCTCTGGAAACACCATATATTTT. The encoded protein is CASSLSDTSSGNTIYF.

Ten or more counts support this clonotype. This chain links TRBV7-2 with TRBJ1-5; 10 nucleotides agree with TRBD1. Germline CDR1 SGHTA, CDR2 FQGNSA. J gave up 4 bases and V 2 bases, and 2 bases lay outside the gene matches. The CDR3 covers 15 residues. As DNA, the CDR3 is TGTGCCAGCAGCTTATGGGGACAGGGGAATCAGCCCCAGCATTTT. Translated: CASSLWGQGNQPQHF.

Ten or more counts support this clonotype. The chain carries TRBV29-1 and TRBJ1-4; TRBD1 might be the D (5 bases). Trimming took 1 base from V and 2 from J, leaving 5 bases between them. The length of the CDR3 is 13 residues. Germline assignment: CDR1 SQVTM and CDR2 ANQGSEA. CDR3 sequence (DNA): TGCAGCGTTGAAGGGGGGACTAATGAAAAACTGTTTTTT. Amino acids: CSVEGGTNEKLFF.